Shown below are 13 T cell receptor beta chains from a single sample sequenced in a study of T cells after yellow fever vaccination. Each CDR3 protein gets one entry after TCRdb re-called the 5' RACE reads with MiXCR. There are about 360,000 distinct CDR3 sequences in the sample; 6.2% occur only once, and about 15% lies in the top ten. The starting material was PBMCs, obtained 5 days after the yellow fever booster vaccination. Receptors originate from a young man who received the YFV17D yellow fever vaccine.

This clonotype was counted ten times or more. V gene TRBV25-1 combines with J gene TRBJ2-6; no definite D call. In germline, CDR1 is MGHDK, CDR2 SYGVNS. The CDR3 loop spans 15 amino acids. Trimming left V 6 bases short and J 1 base short, with 10 bases between. The CDR3 spells CASRADISGANVLTF. DNA of the CDR3: TGTGCCAGCAGGGCCGACATTTCTGGGGCCAACGTCCTGACTTTC.

The sample holds many counts of this clonotype. The chain has TRBV10-3 and TRBJ2-3; 11 nucleotides line up with TRBD2. Trimming took 6 bases from V and 2 from J; bases not matched to a gene: 7. This CDR3 is built from 16 residues. CDR1 and CDR2 from the germline V gene are ENHRY and SYGVKD. CDR3 coding DNA: TGTGCCATCAGCCTAGCGGGAGGATCTAACACAGATACGCAGTATTTT. Encoded protein: CAISLAGGSNTDTQYF.

About this clonotype: At one of its ends the junction is not consistent with the germline gene, which may arise from a read error. The V call is TRBV20-1, the J call TRBJ2-1, with 7 bases that match TRBD2. The CDR3 runs to 16 residues. CDR1 DFQATT and CDR2 SNEGSKA come from the germline V gene (reference sequence). DNA of the CDR3: TGCTGTGCTAGAGCTCGGACTAGAGTCGGGCGCGATGAGCAGTTCTTC. Protein: CCARARTRVGRDEQFF.

The rearrangement joins TRBV7-2 to TRBJ2-5, with TRBD2 identical over 7 bases. The V and J ends lost 0 bases and 4 bases, in that order; junction bases with no gene match: 5. The CDR3 sequence is 15 residues long. Germline CDR1 reads SGHTA; CDR2 reads FQGNSA. The CDR3 sequence is CASSLAGGPIETQYF. In DNA, the CDR3 is TGTGCCAGCAGCTTAGCGGGAGGGCCTATAGAGACCCAGTACTTC.

This sequence joins TRBV10-3 and TRBJ2-3, with D tentatively TRBD2 (5 bases). Trimming shortened V by 4 bases and J by 0 bases, and 5 bases separated the two germline ends. Germline CDR1 is ENHRY and CDR2 is SYGVKD. CDR3 length: 13 residues. This CDR3 reads CAISGGSTDTQYF. CDR3 in DNA: TGTGCCATCAGTGGCGGGAGCACAGATACGCAGTATTTT.

This clonotype was counted a few times. The chain has TRBV9 and TRBJ1-6; D might be TRBD1 (6 bases). The CDR3 totals 16 residues. Germline lookup yields CDR1 SGDLS and CDR2 YYNGEE. Trimming cost V 4 bases and J 4 bases, with 15 bases left between them. The DNA of the CDR3 is TGTGCCAGCAGCTCGGGACAAAGTACATATAATTCACCCCTCCACTTT. This encodes CASSSGQSTYNSPLHF.

Comment on this clonotype: It may be a read error: a sequence one base away is much more abundant. The rearrangement joins TRBV24-1 to TRBJ2-3, with 9 positions matching TRBD2. CDR3 size: 18 residues. Germline CDR1 KGHDR, CDR2 SFDVKD. J gave up 9 bases and V 2 bases, and 17 bases lay outside the gene matches. The CDR3 region is CATSDSFSPGIAGDTQYF. CDR3 DNA: TGTGCCACCAGTGATTCGTTCTCCCCTGGGATAGCGGGAGACACGCAGTATTTT.

This clonotype was counted between two and nine times. The chain is built from TRBV29-1 and TRBJ1-4; no clear D gene. The CDR3 totals 13 residues. The V gene lost 4 bases and the J gene lost 7 bases, with 13 bases spanning the gap. Looked up from germline, CDR1 is SQVTM and CDR2 is ANQGSEA. CDR3 amino acids: CSVVPGGGEKLFF. Here the CDR3 DNA reads TGCAGCGTTGTTCCGGGAGGCGGTGAAAAACTGTTTTTT.

The chain carries TRBV10-2 and TRBJ1-1; no reliable D call. The CDR3 runs 12 residues. Per germline, CDR1 WSHSY and CDR2 SAAADI. V gave up 6 bases and J gave up 3 bases, with 8 bases separating them. The CDR3 here is CASRDEYTEAFF. CDR3 DNA sequence: TGCGCCAGCAGAGACGAGTACACTGAAGCTTTCTTT.

This clonotype occurred a few times. V and J are TRBV19 and TRBJ2-7; perhaps TRBD1 as D (6 bases). V was trimmed by 3 bases and J by 0 bases, leaving 15 bases between them. The length of the CDR3 is 16 residues. Germline V gene data show CDR1 as LNHDA and CDR2 as SQIVND (reference sequence). The CDR3 bases are TGTGCCAGTAGTATTTTTTCGGTAGGGGGCTCCTACGAGCAGTACTTC. Its translation is CASSIFSVGGSYEQYF.

The V call is TRBV6-1, the J call TRBJ2-5; D is possibly TRBD1 (5 bases). The CDR3 length is 15 residues. CDR1 and CDR2 from the germline V gene are MNHNS and SASEGT. The ends were cut back, 6 bases at V and 2 bases at J, with 16 bases in the middle. The CDR3, as DNA: TGTGCCAGCAGATCGGCGCAGGGAACGCAAGAGACCCAGTACTTC. Translation gives CASRSAQGTQETQYF.

The genes are TRBV29-1 and TRBJ2-2; no reliable D call. This CDR3 spans 11 amino acids. CDR1 SQVTM and CDR2 ANQGSEA come from the germline V gene. The germline V and J ends were trimmed by 5 bases and 4 bases, with 5 bases remaining between them. The CDR3 DNA reads as TGCAGCGTTCCAGCCACCGGGGAGCTGTTTTTT. Its protein is CSVPATGELFF.

This clonotype was seen ten or more times. The chain links TRBV12-3 or TRBV12-4 to TRBJ1-5, with D perhaps matching TRBD1 (5 bases). The germline V and J ends were trimmed by 6 bases and 2 bases, with 14 bases remaining between them. The CDR3 is 15 amino acids. CDR3 nucleotides: TGTGCCAGCAGACTACAGGCCCTTGGCAATCAGCCCCAGCATTTT. Amino acids: CASRLQALGNQPQHF.